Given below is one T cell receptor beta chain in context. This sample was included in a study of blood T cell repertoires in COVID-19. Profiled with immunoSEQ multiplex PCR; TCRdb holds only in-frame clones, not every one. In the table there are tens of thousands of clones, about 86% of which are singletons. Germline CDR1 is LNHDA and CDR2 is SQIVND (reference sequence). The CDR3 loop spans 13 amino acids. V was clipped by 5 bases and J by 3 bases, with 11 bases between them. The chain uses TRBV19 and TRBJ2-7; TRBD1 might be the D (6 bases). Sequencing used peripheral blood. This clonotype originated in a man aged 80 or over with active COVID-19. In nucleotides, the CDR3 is TGTGCCAGTAGTGCCACAGGGATCTACGAGCAGTACTTC. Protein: CASSATGIYEQYF.